Below are 5 T cell receptor beta chains sequenced from a single sample in a study of CD8 T cells in ankylosing spondylitis. Study-wide points: One TCR beta motif, made up of roughly eight highly homologous variants, appeared characteristic of ankylosing spondylitis blood.

For these TCRs, the target antigens are not known. TCRdb redid the calling of the 5' RACE reads with MiXCR, one entry per CDR3 protein. This table holds over 450,000 distinct CDR3 sequences, roughly 13% found once. The sample comprised blood, either unsorted or a sorted T cell fraction (not recorded which). These receptors all come from a male donor with ankylosing spondylitis.

This clonotype was seen at least ten times. The chain carries TRBV12-3 or TRBV12-4 and TRBJ2-1, with 7 bases that match TRBD2. The CDR3 loop spans 15 amino acids. V lost 2 bases and J lost 5; bases outside the gene matches: 6. The CDR3 reads CASSLPAGRDNEQFF. The CDR3 nucleotides read TGTGCCAGCAGTTTACCGGCAGGGAGGGACAATGAGCAGTTCTTC.

This chain uses TRBV27 with TRBJ2-7, with D possibly matching TRBD2 (5 bases). Germline V CDR1 and CDR2: MNHEY, SMNVEV (reference sequence). The CDR3 is made up of 11 amino acids. Trimming left V 3 bases short and J 9 bases short, with 9 bases between. This CDR3 reads CASSFGVLQYF. CDR3 coding DNA: TGTGCCAGCAGTTTCGGGGTGCTGCAGTACTTC.

The rearrangement uses TRBV7-7 and TRBJ2-5, with a weak D call TRBD2 (7 bases). The CDR3 runs to 15 residues. The germline V and J ends were trimmed by 1 base and 2 bases, with 11 bases remaining between them. In germline, CDR1 is SSHAT, CDR2 FNYEAQ (reference sequence). The CDR3: CASSLVGGQQETQYF. CDR3 in DNA: TGTGCCAGCAGCTTAGTGGGGGGGCAGCAAGAGACCCAGTACTTC.

A few counts support this clonotype. The CDR3 here is CASSLGLVGETQYF. CDR3 sequence (DNA): TGCGCCAGCAGTCTCGGACTAGTCGGTGAGACCCAGTACTTC. J is TRBJ2-5 and V is TRBV5-1; 7 bases are a match to TRBD2. The CDR3 sequence is 14 residues long. The V gene end was trimmed by 5 bases and the J gene end by 5 bases; junction bases not matched to a gene: 9. Germline V gene data show CDR1 as SGHRS and CDR2 as YFSETQ.

The V and J genes are TRBV28 and TRBJ2-6; D tentatively reads TRBD1 or TRBD2 (5 bases each). V gave up 4 bases and J gave up 4 bases, with 17 bases separating them. This CDR3 has 17 residues. Germline CDR1 and CDR2: MDHEN and SYDVKM. The CDR3 DNA follows: TGTGCCAGCAGTTCTTGGGCAGGGACGGAGGGGGCCAACGTCCTGACTTTC. Amino acid sequence: CASSSWAGTEGANVLTF.